This T cell receptor (beta chain) was sequenced for a study of blood T cells in healthy people across ages (dated by TCRdb to the mid-2010s). Study-wide context: In model experiments, template switching captured roughly one uniquely barcoded TCR beta cDNA molecule for every two T cells. The study measured age-related changes in TCR beta repertoire diversity using deep sequencing normalized with unique cDNA molecular identifiers. Donors were grouped into four age groups: young (average roughly 15 years), middle-aged (roughly 38), aged (about 59) and long-lived (around 80). To avoid experimental bias, donors of different ages were distributed randomly across sequencing lanes. Two additional independent replicas of 1 million unique cDNA reads from the same blood draw were analyzed for two donors (one aged 18 to 30 and one aged 80 or older).

About this clonotype itself: This clone's antigen is unknown. Per-base quality was not reported, and no clone a single base away is much larger than it.

For CDR1 and CDR2, the germline V gene lists SNHLY and FYNNEI. V is cut by 7 bases and J by 3 bases, and the space between the germline ends is 9 bases. From its cysteine to its phenylalanine, the CDR3 spans 12 amino acids. Just the 36-base CDR3 DNA is kept, in frame starting at base 1. Overall study outcomes, separate from this receptor: Compared with the aged group, the long-lived group had more naive CD4+ T cells, fewer expanded clones and increased TCR diversity, a pattern suggesting age selection. Observed TCR beta diversity per million T cells fell roughly linearly with age, and a significant reduction was already apparent by age around 40. The percentage of naive T cells measured by flow cytometry correlated strongly with observed TCR beta diversity. Because donor CMV infection status was unknown, age-related changes in expanded clonotypes were potentially confounded. Since profiling was done on bulk unsorted PBMCs, naive and antigen-experienced compartments could not be conclusively compared. Estimates of total diversity based on one million sequenced T cells were regarded as lower bounds and as underestimates.

Libraries came from 5' RACE. The data were produced on an Illumina HiSeq 2500. A second PCR of about 6 to 11 cycles was performed with a sample-barcoded 5' primer and a J-beta primer mix. A unique molecular identifier was introduced onto each TCR beta cDNA molecule by a template-switch 5' adaptor carrying 12 random nucleotides. At least 2.5 million CDR3-containing paired-end reads were obtained from each sample. First-strand cDNA was synthesized from all RNA with the Mint cDNA synthesis kit, primed by a TRBC-specific oligonucleotide. After uracil-DNA glycosylase treatment, a first 18-cycle PCR used universal primers M1SS and BC2_uni_R on all cDNA. From the authors' description of their analysis: Normalization of each sample was performed by random selection of 1 million high-quality reads, each carrying a distinct molecular identifier. Instead of being binned into consensus sequences, reads with shared molecular identifiers were discarded. CDR3 identification, clonotype clustering and error correction used MiTCR with a Q25 quality threshold and the strictest error-elimination algorithm. A nonparametric unseen species model with Euler transformation was used to estimate lower-bound total TCR beta diversity. TCRdb reworked the public reads: Q25 trimming with fastp, MiXCR clone assembly, productive beta chains retained. A single entry per CDR3 protein holds the most common genes and DNA from its merged rows. In this record, the V and J calls reflect TCRdb's handling and not the investigators' own analysis. The sample table contains almost 1 million distinct CDR3 sequences; only one count was recorded for 45% to 60% of them. The ten largest clones take up over 20% of the sample.

The approximately 39 donors, aged about 6 to 95 years, were systemically healthy Caucasian individuals from Russia. Roughly 9.5 milliliters of peripheral blood were drawn from each donor into EDTA-treated Vacutainer tubes. Ficoll-Paque density-gradient centrifugation was used to isolate PBMCs, with at least 7 million obtained per sample. Total RNA was extracted from PBMCs with Trizol reagent, with at least 5.5 micrograms obtained per sample. The percentages of naive CD45RAhigh/CD27high T cells were determined by flow cytometry on a PBMC aliquot from every donor. This sequence originates from a woman in her sixties in good health. Sequencing was done on a sample of blood. The sequence is built from TRBV2 and TRBJ1-1; the D gene lacks a confident call. DNA sequence: TGTGCCAGCATGGTAGCATACACTGAAGCTTTCTTT. This encodes CASMVAYTEAFF.